These 30 T cell receptor beta chains came from one sample sequenced in a study of cytomegalovirus exposure and HLA in healthy donors. PCR involved 60 Vbeta and 13 Jbeta primers. TCRdb keeps only in-frame clones here, not all; method: immunoSEQ multiplex PCR. The table has roughly 90,000 clones, roughly 84% seen once. Sequenced material: PBMCs. The receptors come from a man aged 18 to 29 in good health and CMV-seronegative.

The V and J genes are TRBV14 and TRBJ2-7; no clear D. V was pared by 3 bases and J by 3 bases, with 12 bases between. Germline assignment: CDR1 SGHDN and CDR2 FVKESK. The length of the CDR3 is 14 residues. CDR3: CASSQVRSDYEQYF. The CDR3 DNA follows: TGTGCCAGCAGCCAGGTGAGGTCGGACTACGAGCAGTACTTC.

The genes are TRBV19 and TRBJ1-1, with D unclear. V lost 5 bases, J lost 0 bases, and 13 bases lay in between. Germline V CDR1 and CDR2: LNHDA, SQIVND (reference sequence). The CDR3 contains 15 residues. As DNA, the CDR3 is TGTGCCAGTAGTTTGGCAGACAACATGAACACTGAAGCTTTCTTT. Its protein is CASSLADNMNTEAFF.

This chain connects TRBV5-1 to TRBJ2-2; 7 bases align to TRBD2. Germline-derived CDR1 and CDR2 are SGHRS and YFSETQ. The J segment lost 2 bases and the V segment lost 3 bases, leaving 10 bases of the junction unmatched. The CDR3 consists of 17 residues. In DNA form, the CDR3 reads TGCGCCAGCAGCTCGGGCGGCGGGAGAGTAAACACCGGGGAGCTGTTTTTT. Translated, it gives CASSSGGGRVNTGELFF.

The genes are TRBV28 and TRBJ2-5, with 10 bases matching TRBD1. J lost 5 bases, V lost 4 bases, and 13 bases had no gene match. Germline V gene data show CDR1 as MDHEN and CDR2 as SYDVKM. The CDR3 runs to 17 residues. CDR3 sequence reads: CASSSSRTGGFGETQYF. For the CDR3, the DNA is TGTGCCAGCAGTTCTTCTCGGACAGGGGGTTTCGGGGAGACCCAGTACTTC. The full variable domain, in which reference TRBV28 and TRBJ2-5 provide the parts outside the CDR3, is DVKVTQSSRYLVKRTGEKVFLECVQDMDHENMFWYRQDPGLGLRLIYFSYDVKMKEKGDIPEGYSVSREKKERFSLILESASTNQTSMYLCASSSSRTGGFGETQYFGPGTRLLVL.

This chain uses TRBV7-9 with TRBJ2-7; 7 bases line up with TRBD1. The CDR3 length is 12 residues. CDR1 SEHNR and CDR2 FQNEAQ come from the germline V gene (reference sequence). The J segment lost 6 bases and the V segment lost 5 bases, leaving 4 bases of the junction unmatched. DNA of the CDR3: TGTGCCAGCAGCGCACAGGGGTCCGAGCAGTACTTC. Translated: CASSAQGSEQYF.

The gene calls are TRBV15 and TRBJ2-6; possibly TRBD1 for D (5 bases). From germline, CDR1 is LNHNV and CDR2 YYDKDF (reference sequence). V shed 5 bases and J shed 14 bases, with 19 bases lying between them. The CDR3 covers 14 residues. The CDR3 region is CATSGFSGPTFLTF. In DNA, the CDR3 is TGTGCCACCAGCGGATTCTCAGGGCCCACCTTCCTGACTTTC.

The rearrangement links TRBV27 to TRBJ1-6; unclear D gene. V lost 3 bases and J lost 7, with 4 bases in between. The germline CDR1 and CDR2 sequences are MNHEY and SMNVEV (reference sequence). CDR3 length: 12 amino acids. The CDR3 DNA is TGTGCCAGCAGTTTTATCAATTCACCCCTCCACTTT. Translated: CASSFINSPLHF.

V and J are TRBV9 and TRBJ2-1; D gene unclear. The CDR3 covers 16 residues. The germline V gene encodes CDR1 SGDLS and CDR2 YYNGEE. V was cut by 5 bases and J by 2 bases, with 17 bases left in between. As DNA, the CDR3 is TGTGCCAGCAGTTCGAATGGTCGCGGAGCCTACAATGAGCAGTTCTTC. Translating gives CASSSNGRGAYNEQFF.

The chain couples TRBV25-1 to TRBJ1-3; TRBD1 matches at 10 bases. CDR3 length: 13 residues. Germline trimming cut 6 bases from V and 6 bases from J; bases unmatched to any gene: 2. From germline, CDR1 is MGHDK and CDR2 SYGVNS. CDR3 loop: CASRDRGENTIYF. In DNA form, the CDR3 reads TGTGCCAGCAGGGACAGGGGGGAAAACACCATATATTTT. The entire variable domain, with the rest obtained from reference TRBV25-1 and TRBJ1-3, is as follows: EADIYQTPRYLVIGTGKKITLECSQTMGHDKMYWYQQDPGMELHLIHYSYGVNSTEKGDLSSESTVSRIRTEHFPLTLESARPSHTSQYLCASRDRGENTIYFGEGSWLTVV.

This chain links TRBV7-2 with TRBJ2-1, with a weak D call TRBD2 (6 bases). Per the germline V gene, CDR1 is SGHTA and CDR2 is FQGNSA. The CDR3 spans 13 residues. Trimming shortened V by 2 bases and J by 8 bases, and 10 bases separated the two germline ends. The CDR3 nucleotides are TGTGCCAGCAGCTTAATCAGCGGGTATGAGCAGTTCTTC. This gives the protein CASSLISGYEQFF. The whole variable domain, remainder taken from reference TRBV7-2 and TRBJ2-1, is GAGVSQSPSNKVTEKGKDVELRCDPISGHTALYWYRQSLGQGLEFLIYFQGNSAPDKSGLPSDRFSAERTGGSVSTLTIQRTQQEDSAVYLCASSLISGYEQFFGPGTRLTVL.

The chain recombines TRBV7-2 with TRBJ2-7; maybe TRBD2 (7 bases). The ends were cut back, 2 bases at V and 6 bases at J, with 14 bases in the middle. This CDR3 has 14 residues. Germline lookup yields CDR1 SGHTA and CDR2 FQGNSA. CDR3 protein: CASSLRGGYREQYF. CDR3 sequence (DNA): TGTGCCAGCAGCTTAAGGGGGGGGTACCGCGAGCAGTACTTC.

V is TRBV6-1 and J is TRBJ1-6, with D possibly being TRBD1 (5 bases). Trimming removed 4 bases at V and 6 bases at J, with 13 bases between. The V gene's germline CDR1 is MNHNS and CDR2 SASEGT. The length of the CDR3 is 15 residues. The CDR3 here is CASSGVGGTNSPLHF. CDR3 DNA sequence: TGTGCCAGCAGTGGCGTCGGGGGTACTAATTCACCCCTCCACTTT.

The rearrangement links TRBV7-2 to TRBJ2-3, with 13 bases that match TRBD2. J lost 5 bases, V lost 7 bases, and 6 bases had no gene match. In germline, CDR1 is SGHTA, CDR2 FQGNSA. The CDR3 consists of 15 residues. The CDR3 DNA follows: TGTGCCAGCACCCAACTAGCGGGAGGGTTAGATACGCAGTATTTT. Amino acid sequence: CASTQLAGGLDTQYF.

This sequence joins TRBV9 and TRBJ1-4, with 10 positions matching TRBD1. Trimming took 5 bases from V and 5 from J; bases not matched to a gene: 6. Germline assignment: CDR1 SGDLS and CDR2 YYNGEE. This CDR3 is built from 15 residues. In nucleotides, the CDR3 is TGTGCCAGCAGACATGGGACAGGGGAAAATGAAAAACTGTTTTTT. Residues: CASRHGTGENEKLFF.

The chain is built from TRBV7-9 and TRBJ1-1; D not resolved. The CDR3 consists of 14 residues. Germline V gene sequence: CDR1 SEHNR, CDR2 FQNEAQ (reference sequence). V lost 9 bases, J lost 5 bases, and 19 bases lay in between. The CDR3 bases are TGTGCCAGTCACTCTCACGGGGTGGGGACTGAAGCTTTCTTT. This encodes CASHSHGVGTEAFF.

This chain uses TRBV7-8 with TRBJ1-4; TRBD1 might be the D (6 bases). Trimming took 5 bases from V and 8 from J, leaving 18 bases between them. The germline gives CDR1 SGHVS, CDR2 FQNEAQ. The CDR3 is 15 residues long. CDR3 in DNA: TGTGCCAGCAGCAGTAGACAGGCTTCAGAAGAAAAACTGTTTTTT. Translating it yields CASSSRQASEEKLFF.

The V call is TRBV5-1, the J call TRBJ1-1; D is perhaps TRBD1 (6 bases). The CDR3 loop spans 14 amino acids. CDR1 is SGHRS and CDR2 is YFSETQ in the germline V gene. The V end was cut by 1 base, the J end by 1 base, with 8 bases between. This chain's CDR3 is CASSLRTENTEAFF. CDR3 coding DNA: TGCGCCAGCAGCTTGCGGACAGAGAACACTGAAGCTTTCTTT.

The chain is built from TRBV7-8 and TRBJ2-1; a possible D gene is TRBD1 (5 bases). CDR1 and CDR2 (germline): SGHVS, FQNEAQ. The length of the CDR3 is 15 residues. V lost 2 bases and J 6 bases, leaving 14 bases between the germline ends. The CDR3 nucleotides read TGTGCCAGCAGCTTACGAGACAGAGAAACCAATGAGCAGTTCTTC. Its translation: CASSLRDRETNEQFF.

This clone was found a few times. The J gene is TRBJ1-5, the V gene TRBV5-1; 7 nucleotides line up with TRBD1. The V gene end was trimmed by 4 bases and the J gene end by 0 bases; junction bases not matched to a gene: 10. Germline loops: CDR1 SGHRS, CDR2 YFSETQ. The CDR3 is 17 residues long. CDR3 nucleotide sequence: TGCGCCAGCAGCCCGGGACAGCGAACCTATAGCAATCAGCCCCAGCATTTT. This translates into CASSPGQRTYSNQPQHF.

V is TRBV6-1 and J is TRBJ1-2, with no clear D. V lost 9 bases and J lost 8, with 13 bases in between. CDR1 is MNHNS and CDR2 is SASEGT in the germline V gene. The CDR3 runs 11 residues. The CDR3 DNA follows: TGTGCCAGTCTCCGGGGTCGGGGCTACACCTTC. Translation gives CASLRGRGYTF.

This clone was counted once. V gene TRBV5-4 combines with J gene TRBJ2-7; D may be TRBD2 (5 bases). The CDR3 consists of 14 residues. The V end was cut by 3 bases, the J end by 9 bases, with 19 bases between. CDR1 SGHNT and CDR2 YYREEE come from the germline V gene (reference sequence). The CDR3 region is CASSSLGRAAGQYF. The CDR3 DNA reads TGTGCCAGCAGCTCCCTTGGGCGGGCCGCGGGGCAGTACTTC.

The rearrangement joins TRBV11-2 to TRBJ1-2; 7 nucleotides line up with TRBD1. Germline V gene lookup returns CDR1 SGHAT and CDR2 FQNNGV. CDR3 size: 15 residues. The V gene end was trimmed by 5 bases and the J gene end by 4 bases; junction bases not matched to a gene: 10. CDR3 residues: CASSPTPTGSYGYTF. CDR3 in DNA: TGTGCCAGCAGCCCTACACCGACAGGGTCCTATGGCTACACCTTC. The complete variable domain, with remaining parts taken from reference TRBV11-2 and TRBJ1-2, reads EAGVAQSPRYKIIEKRQSVAFWCNPISGHATLYWYQQILGQGPKLLIQFQNNGVVDDSQLPKDRFSAERLKGVDSTLKIQPAKLEDSAVYLCASSPTPTGSYGYTFGSGTRLTVV.

DNA of the CDR3: TGCGCCAGCAGCACCGACAGGACTTACTCCTACAATGAGCAGTTCTTC. This gives the protein CASSTDRTYSYNEQFF. V is TRBV5-1 and J is TRBJ2-1; D is possibly TRBD1 (6 bases). Germline V CDR1 and CDR2: SGHRS, YFSETQ. CDR3 length: 16 amino acids. Trimming took off 4 bases at V and 0 bases at J, with 14 bases between the two ends.

The chain has TRBV29-1 and TRBJ1-5; tentative D call: TRBD1 (6 bases). The CDR3 has 13 residues. Germline loops: CDR1 SQVTM, CDR2 ANQGSEA. V was trimmed by 7 bases and J by 3 bases, leaving 13 bases between them. CDR3 sequence (DNA): TGCAGCGCTCAATGGACAGACAATCAGCCCCAGCATTTT. As protein: CSAQWTDNQPQHF. The full variable domain, with the rest looked up from reference TRBV29-1 and TRBJ1-5, is SAVISQKPSRDICQRGTSLTIQCQVDSQVTMMFWYRQQPGQSLTLIATANQGSEATYESGFVIDKFPISRPNLTFSTLTVSNMSPEDSSIYLCSAQWTDNQPQHFGDGTRLSIL.

This clone was observed a few times. The chain uses TRBV19 and TRBJ2-3, with D possibly TRBD2 on 5 matching bases. Per the germline V gene, CDR1 is LNHDA and CDR2 is SQIVND (reference sequence). The CDR3 runs 14 residues. V was pared by 6 bases and J by 0 bases, with 10 bases between. The DNA for the CDR3 is TGTGCCAGTAGAGGACTTGCTAGCACAGATACGCAGTATTTT. Translated: CASRGLASTDTQYF.

This rearrangement joins TRBV7-3 to TRBJ1-1, with 7 bases that match TRBD1. CDR3 length: 15 amino acids. Losses at the gene ends were 3 bases for V and 1 base for J; bases not matched to a gene: 5. Per the germline V gene, CDR1 is SGHTA and CDR2 is FQGTGA. DNA of the CDR3: TGTGCCAGCAGCTTCAGGGGACAGAAGAACACTGAAGCTTTCTTT. This encodes CASSFRGQKNTEAFF. Based on the CDR3 plus reference TRBV7-3 and TRBJ1-1, the full variable domain is GAGVSQTPSNKVTEKGKYVELRCDPISGHTALYWYRQSLGQGPEFLIYFQGTGAADDSGLPNDRFFAVRPEGSVSTLKIQRTERGDSAVYLCASSFRGQKNTEAFFGQGTRLTVV.

The V and J genes are TRBV7-9 and TRBJ2-3; 7 positions match TRBD2. This CDR3 has 14 amino acids. Germline-derived CDR1 and CDR2 are SEHNR and FQNEAQ (reference sequence). The V segment lost 5 bases and the J segment 6 bases; nucleotides outside the gene matches: 8. Here the CDR3 DNA reads TGTGCCAGCAGCCCCGGGACTATACATGATACGCAGTATTTT. It is translated as CASSPGTIHDTQYF.

For the CDR3, the DNA is TGTGCCAGCAGCTCCCCGACAGGGGGACACACCGGGGAGCTGTTTTTT. This translates into CASSSPTGGHTGELFF. The V and J genes are TRBV11-1 and TRBJ2-2; 9 nucleotides match TRBD1. Losses at the gene ends were 4 bases for V and 3 bases for J; bases not matched to a gene: 6. This CDR3 region has 16 residues. Per germline, CDR1 SGHAT and CDR2 FQDESV (reference sequence).

V usage is TRBV7-2 and J usage is TRBJ1-5, with a tentative D call TRBD1 (6 bases). The CDR3 is made up of 14 amino acids. The V end was cut by 5 bases, the J end by 7 bases, with 15 bases between. Germline V gene data show CDR1 as SGHTA and CDR2 as FQGNSA. The DNA of the CDR3 is TGTGCCAGCAGCCTTTACAAACAGGGCCAGCCCCAGCATTTT. Its translation: CASSLYKQGQPQHF.

The V call is TRBV4-2, the J call TRBJ2-4; 7 bases are shared with TRBD1. Germline V gene lookup returns CDR1 LGHNA and CDR2 YNFKEQ. This CDR3 is built from 15 residues. The trim removed 3 bases at V and 6 bases at J, leaving 8 bases unmatched. CDR3 nucleotides: TGTGCCAGCAGCCACGAGGCCGACAGGGCAAACATTCAGTACTTC. As protein: CASSHEADRANIQYF.